This T cell receptor beta chain was profiled in a study of T cell responses to AZD1222 COVID-19 vaccine. Study summary: It was second doses at about 4 or about 12 weeks that were pooled.

Findings of the study overall: Compared with day 0, the breadth and depth of the Spike-specific TCR repertoire rose significantly after two doses of AZD1222. Nearly half of unique spike-specific TCRs reportedly avoided B.1.351 and B.1.1.7 mutated regions. Clonal diversity may have been underestimated in mostly white British donors.

Some clones are missing from TCRdb's copy, which holds only in-frame ones; the method was immunoSEQ multiplex PCR. This sample has about 110,000 clones, with around nine tenths found just once. As to this clone: The antigen remains unidentified.

The TCR sequence derives from an adult in good health. This sample comprised peripheral blood, obtained on day 0 of AZD1222 vaccination.

CDR3 DNA: TGTGCCAGTAGTTTAGCGGGAGCGGAAGATACGCAGTATTTT. It codes for CASSLAGAEDTQYF. The V gene is TRBV19, the J gene TRBJ2-3, with 9 bases fitting TRBD2. The CDR3 has 14 residues. V lost 5 bases and J lost 5; bases outside the gene matches: 5. Germline V lookup: CDR1 LNHDA, CDR2 SQIVND (reference sequence).